These 27 T cell receptor beta chains originate from one sample sequenced in a study of tumor-infiltrating lymphocytes in primary liver carcinoma. TCR beta cDNA came from about 0.45 ug total RNA, primed with a constant-region primer. Slightly modified ARM-PCR with three nested multiplex PCR rounds yielded TCR beta libraries. TRBV1-TRBV30 forward and Cbeta reverse primers drove the first two approximately 10-cycle rounds. TCRdb independently ran MiXCR on the multiplex PCR reads; one entry per CDR3 protein. Here the sample spans 330,000 or so distinct CDR3 sequences, about 61% being singletons. Germline DNA was also extracted, and blood RNA was taken from unsorted whole blood. What was sequenced was peripheral blood. Receptor source: a man aged 35-49 years with primary liver carcinoma and hepatitis B virus infection.

V usage is TRBV28 and J usage is TRBJ2-1; a possible D gene is TRBD2 (6 bases). The CDR3 is 12 residues long. Germline CDR1 reads MDHEN; CDR2 reads SYDVKM. V was cut by 1 base and J by 11 bases, with 9 bases left in between. CDR3 nucleotides: TGTGCCAGCAGTTTATTGGGAGGCAAGCAGTTCTTC. Protein: CASSLLGGKQFF.

The V gene is TRBV30, the J gene TRBJ1-5; D not resolved. This CDR3 region has 15 residues. The V end was cut by 1 base, the J end by 3 bases, with 13 bases between. Per the germline V gene, CDR1 is GTSNPN and CDR2 is SVGIG (reference sequence). CDR3 coding DNA: TGTGCCTGGAGTGGCGAAGGGCTTTACAATCAGCCCCAGCATTTT. This codes for CAWSGEGLYNQPQHF.

With regard to this clonotype: This may be a read error, as it is one base from a much larger clone. V gene TRBV6-1 combines with J gene TRBJ2-1; D is undetermined. The CDR3 sequence is 10 residues long. Germline V gene data show CDR1 as MNHNS and CDR2 as SASEGT. Trimming pared 5 bases from V and 11 bases from J, leaving 7 bases between. Written as DNA, the CDR3 is TGTGCCAGCAGTTGGAATAAGCAGTTCTTC. It encodes CASSWNKQFF.

This clonotype was counted at least ten times. CDR3 nucleotide sequence: TGTGCCAGCAGCACAGACCAGGGCAATCAGCCCCAGCATTTT. It specifies CASSTDQGNQPQHF. The V gene is TRBV12-3 or TRBV12-4, the J gene TRBJ1-5, with D uncertain. Trimming left V 6 bases short and J 2 bases short, with 11 bases between. This CDR3 contains 14 residues.

Regarding this clonotype: A much more abundant neighbour one base away suggests this may be a read error. The chain uses TRBV6-6 and TRBJ2-7, with TRBD2 identical over 9 bases. Germline trimming cut 10 bases from V and 5 bases from J; bases unmatched to any gene: 9. CDR1 and CDR2 (germline): MNHNY, SVGAGI (reference sequence). This CDR3 region has 13 residues. The CDR3 reads CATRQAGGDEQYF. The CDR3 region has the DNA TGTGCCACACGTCAAGCGGGAGGAGACGAGCAGTACTTC.

This clonotype was counted ten times or more. The chain joins TRBV12-3 or TRBV12-4 to TRBJ1-2; D unclear. The ends were cut back, 1 base at V and 4 bases at J, with 13 bases in the middle. The CDR3 has 15 residues. As DNA, the CDR3 is TGTGCCAGCAGTTTAGAGGTCAGGAAGACCTATGGCTACACCTTC. Translating it yields CASSLEVRKTYGYTF.

J is TRBJ2-7 and V is TRBV6-5; 7 bases are a match to TRBD1. The length of the CDR3 is 14 residues. Trimming at V came to 6 bases and at J to 3 bases, leaving 8 bases not matched to a gene. Germline V gives CDR1 MNHEY, CDR2 SVGAGI. CDR3 residues: CASSRDSFNYEQYF. CDR3 sequence (DNA): TGTGCCAGCAGCCGGGACAGTTTTAACTACGAGCAGTACTTC.

On this clonotype itself: Relative to the germline gene, one junction end is altered; a read error may explain this. The chain combines TRBV11-2 with TRBJ1-6; weak D call: TRBD1 (5 bases). The CDR3 has 14 amino acids. Germline lookup yields CDR1 SGHAT and CDR2 FQNNGV. In nucleotides, the CDR3 is TGTGCCAGCAGCCGGACAAGGGTTAGATCACCCGTCCACTTT. This translates into CASSRTRVRSPVHF.

This clonotype showed up just a few times. The chain uses TRBV30 and TRBJ2-7; TRBD2 is a possible D gene (5 bases). CDR3 size: 12 residues. Per the germline V gene, CDR1 is GTSNPN and CDR2 is SVGIG (reference sequence). V lost 2 bases and J lost 3, with 8 bases in between. CDR3 in amino acids: CAWSLSGYEQYF. The CDR3 coding sequence is TGTGCCTGGAGTTTGAGCGGCTACGAGCAGTACTTC.

The chain recombines TRBV4-2 with TRBJ2-1; D gene ambiguous. The CDR3 has 13 residues. Germline-derived CDR1 and CDR2 are LGHNA and YNFKEQ. Trimming pared 11 bases from V and 10 bases from J, leaving 21 bases between. CDR3: CAGGQPHSDEQFF. The CDR3, as DNA: TGTGCCGGCGGCCAACCGCACTCCGACGAGCAGTTCTTC.

With regard to this clonotype: A much larger clone differs by one base, so this may be a read error. This chain uses TRBV6-1 with TRBJ2-7, with D maybe TRBD2 (6 bases). Trimming removed 3 bases at V and 7 bases at J, with 16 bases between. This CDR3 comprises 14 residues. The germline V gene encodes CDR1 MNHNS and CDR2 SASEGT. Written as DNA, the CDR3 is TGTGCCAGCAGTGAGAGCCGGAGGGCTGAAGAGCAGTACTTC. Encoded protein: CASSESRRAEEQYF.

As to this clonotype: A much larger clone differs from this one at a single base, so this may be a read error. The gene calls are TRBV5-5 and TRBJ2-3, with 9 bases matching TRBD1. The germline V gene encodes CDR1 SGHKS and CDR2 YYEKEE (reference sequence). The CDR3 length is 16 residues. The CDR3 spells CASSMGQGRFGDTQCF. DNA for the CDR3: TGTGCCAGCAGCATGGGACAGGGACGGTTCGGAGATACGCAGTGTTTT.

The CDR3 sequence: CASIPLREPSRIYEQYF. The CDR3 DNA reads as TGTGCCAGCATCCCACTAAGGGAGCCGAGCAGGATCTACGAGCAGTACTTC. The chain uses TRBV6-5 and TRBJ2-7; weak D call: TRBD2 (5 bases). V shed 7 bases and J shed 3 bases, with 25 bases lying between them. Germline V lookup: CDR1 MNHEY, CDR2 SVGAGI. This CDR3 is 17 amino acids long.

As concerns this clonotype: At one boundary the junction diverges from the germline segment, which might be a read error. The chain has TRBV6-1 and TRBJ1-5; the D is unclear. Per the germline V gene, CDR1 is MNHNS and CDR2 is SASEGT. This CDR3 region has 14 residues. As DNA, the CDR3 is TGTGTCAGCAGTGAAGGCACAAACAGTGAGTCCCAGCATTTT. This translates into CVSSEGTNSESQHF.

The rearrangement links TRBV6-6 to TRBJ1-3, with 8 bases identical to TRBD1. J lost 4 bases, V lost 4 bases, and 6 bases had no gene match. There are 15 residues in the CDR3. The germline gives CDR1 MNHNY, CDR2 SVGAGI (reference sequence). The CDR3 loop is CASSWTGSLGNTIYF. CDR3 bases: TGTGCCAGCAGTTGGACAGGGTCTCTAGGAAACACCATATATTTT.

This clonotype was counted many times. The rearrangement links TRBV6-6 to TRBJ2-1; the match to TRBD2 covers 9 bases. The CDR3 covers 15 residues. The V gene end was trimmed by 8 bases and the J gene end by 7 bases; junction bases not matched to a gene: 12. CDR1 is MNHNY and CDR2 is SVGAGI in the germline V gene (reference sequence). CDR3 coding DNA: TGTGCCAGCGGACAATCGGCGGGAGGGGGGAATGAGCAGTTCTTC. Amino acid sequence: CASGQSAGGGNEQFF.

This clonotype was seen repeatedly, ten times or more. The CDR3 region is CSVAEVRYGYTF. CDR3 DNA: TGCAGCGTTGCCGAGGTGCGCTATGGCTACACCTTC. This chain connects TRBV29-1 to TRBJ1-2; no clear D gene. CDR3 length: 12 residues. The V end lost 4 bases, the J end lost 4 bases, and 10 bases lay between the germline ends. CDR1 and CDR2 (germline): SQVTM, ANQGSEA.

Concerning this clonotype: It may be a read error: a sequence one base away is much more abundant. The chain combines TRBV6-5 with TRBJ1-5; TRBD1 might be the D (5 bases). The CDR3 covers 14 residues. Germline values: CDR1 MNHEY, CDR2 SVGAGI. V lost 6 bases and J 2 bases, leaving 11 bases between the germline ends. CDR3 sequence (DNA): TGTGCCAGCAGACGACAGAGGGGCAATCAGCCCCAGCATTTT. Translation gives CASRRQRGNQPQHF.

This chain connects TRBV12-3 or TRBV12-4 to TRBJ2-3, with a weak D call TRBD2 (6 bases). Trimming pared 2 bases from V and 2 bases from J, leaving 8 bases between. The CDR3 totals 14 residues. The CDR3 DNA sequence: TGTGCCAGCAGTTTAATAGCGGCCACAGATACGCAGTATTTT. It codes for CASSLIAATDTQYF.

The chain recombines TRBV6-5 with TRBJ2-1; unclear D gene. V gave up 5 bases and J gave up 8 bases, with 10 bases separating them. CDR1 is MNHEY, CDR2 SVGAGI, per germline. The CDR3 is made up of 12 amino acids. The CDR3 spells CASSGSAYEQFF. The CDR3 DNA follows: TGTGCCAGCAGTGGGTCAGCCTATGAGCAGTTCTTC.

A remark on this clonotype: A single base separates this from a much larger clone, so it may be a read error. This chain uses TRBV24-1 with TRBJ2-5; a possible D gene is TRBD1 (5 bases). CDR3 size: 15 residues. V lost 6 bases to trimming and J lost 2 bases, with 15 bases between them. Germline loops: CDR1 KGHDR, CDR2 SFDVKD. The CDR3 nucleotides are TGTGCCACCAGTTACCCTGTGCCAGGGCAAGAGACCCAGTACTTC. Protein: CATSYPVPGQETQYF.

Notes on this clonotype: Because the CDR3 is missing its conserved closing phenylalanine or tryptophan, this is likely a read error. This chain uses TRBV11-2 with TRBJ1-6, with D unresolved. CDR1 SGHAT and CDR2 FQNNGV come from the germline V gene. V lost 7 bases and J lost 1, with 14 bases in between. CDR3 length: 16 residues. CDR3 nucleotide sequence: TGTGCCAGCAACCCACTCCTGAGTTCCTATAATTCACCCCTCCACCTT. Protein product: CASNPLLSSYNSPLHL.

As to this clonotype: A much larger clone lies a single base off, so this may be a read error. Given the absence of the conserved phenylalanine or tryptophan at the CDR3 end, a read error is likely. V and J are TRBV12-3 or TRBV12-4 and TRBJ1-2; 9 nucleotides agree with TRBD1. V shed 8 bases and J 7 bases; nucleotides not matched to a gene: 14. The CDR3 is 15 residues long. CDR3 amino acids: CASLKPGDRVFGYTL. The CDR3 DNA reads as TGTGCCAGCCTCAAACCCGGGGACAGGGTTTTTGGCTACACCTTA.

V usage is TRBV28 and J usage is TRBJ2-7; TRBD2 aligns across 9 bases. Germline CDR1 and CDR2: MDHEN and SYDVKM. The CDR3 spans 14 residues. The J segment lost 0 bases and the V segment lost 5 bases, leaving 2 bases of the junction unmatched. The CDR3, as DNA: TGTGCCAGCAGTAGCGGGGGGCTCTCCTACGAGCAGTACTTC. This gives the protein CASSSGGLSYEQYF.

As regards this clonotype: A read error may be the cause here, since a much bigger clone is one base away. The chain joins TRBV5-6 to TRBJ1-1, with 9 bases matching TRBD1. CDR1 SGHDT and CDR2 YYEEEE come from the germline V gene. CDR3 length: 15 residues. Trimming cost V 4 bases and J 7 bases; bases outside gene matches: 11. The chain's CDR3 is CASSEWDRDSHEAFF. The CDR3 nucleotides are TGTGCCAGCAGCGAATGGGACAGGGATTCCCATGAAGCTTTCTTT.

This clonotype was found a few times. The V call is TRBV6-5, the J call TRBJ1-6, with D tentatively TRBD1 (6 bases). V gave up 5 bases and J gave up 0 bases, with 26 bases separating them. CDR1 and CDR2 from the germline V gene are MNHEY and SVGAGI. CDR3 size: 21 residues. In DNA form, the CDR3 reads TGTGCCAGCAGTAGAAACAGGGATAGCACTGCCTTCTTCTCCTATAATTCACCCCTCCACTTT. Translation: CASSRNRDSTAFFSYNSPLHF.

Points on this clonotype: A much larger clone sits a single nucleotide away, making a read error possible. Here the CDR3 omits its conserved ending phenylalanine or tryptophan, so a read error is the likely source. The genes are TRBV5-5 and TRBJ1-1, with D unclear. The CDR3 loop spans 12 amino acids. Germline-derived CDR1 and CDR2 are SGHKS and YYEKEE (reference sequence). Trimming removed 2 bases from V and 8 bases from J, with 10 bases in between. DNA for the CDR3: TGTGCCAGCAGCTTTTCCAGAATGGAAGCTTTCTCT. Amino acids: CASSFSRMEAFS.